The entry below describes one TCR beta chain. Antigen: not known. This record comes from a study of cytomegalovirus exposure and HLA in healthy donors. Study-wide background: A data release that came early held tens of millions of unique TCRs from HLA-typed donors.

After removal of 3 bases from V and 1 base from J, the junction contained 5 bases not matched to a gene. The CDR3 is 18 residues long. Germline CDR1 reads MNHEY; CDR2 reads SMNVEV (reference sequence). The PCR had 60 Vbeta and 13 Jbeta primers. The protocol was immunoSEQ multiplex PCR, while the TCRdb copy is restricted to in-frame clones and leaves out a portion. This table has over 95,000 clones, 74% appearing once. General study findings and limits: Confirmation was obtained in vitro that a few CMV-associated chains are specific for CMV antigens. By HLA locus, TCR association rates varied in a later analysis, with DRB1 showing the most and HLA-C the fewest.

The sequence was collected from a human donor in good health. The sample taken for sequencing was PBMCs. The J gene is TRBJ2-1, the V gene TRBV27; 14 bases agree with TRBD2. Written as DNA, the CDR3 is TGTGCCAGCAGTTTGAGGGGGACTAGCGGGAGTTCCTACAATGAGCAGTTCTTC. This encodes CASSLRGTSGSSYNEQFF.